One sample yielded the 19 T cell receptor beta chains listed below, sequenced in a study of beta chain features in type 1 diabetes (dated by TCRdb to 2017 to 2018). Library preparation used the immunoSEQ multiplex PCR assay. All of the isolated RNA was reverse transcribed with the High Capacity cDNA Reverse Transcription Kit, so expressed TCRB transcripts were sequenced. The table comes from immuneACCESS by way of TCRdb, which keeps in-frame sequences with V and J called. Part of the clones is missing from these tables; in studies checked, under half for an unresolved V gene and the rest for unknown reasons. In all, the sample holds about 900,000 clones, and roughly 15% of those were seen once. 0.02% to 0.025% of the sample comes from the top ten. The sequenced sample consisted of naive CD4+ T cells from blood. In the paper's terms, the cell subset or site label means: true naive CD4+ T cells. The receptors come from a woman aged 18-29 years in good health.

This clone was found a few times. The rearrangement joins TRBV7-2 to TRBJ2-1; TRBD1 matches 7 bases. Per the germline V gene, CDR1 is SGHTA and CDR2 is FQGNSA. J was trimmed by 1 base and V by 1 base; bases with no gene match: 4. This CDR3 has 16 residues. The CDR3 reads CASSLVGGQSYNEQFF. The CDR3 bases are TGTGCCAGCAGCTTAGTTGGGGGACAGTCCTACAATGAGCAGTTCTTC.

This rearrangement joins TRBV2 to TRBJ2-7; D gene uncertain. V dropped 1 base and J dropped 0 bases, with 4 bases sitting between them. Germline V CDR1 and CDR2: SNHLY, FYNNEI. The CDR3 runs to 13 residues. The chain's CDR3 is CASSEEYSYEQYF. The CDR3 bases are TGTGCCAGCAGTGAAGAGTACTCCTACGAGCAGTACTTC.

The table lists this clone with a few counts. The V and J genes are TRBV28 and TRBJ2-5; 8 nucleotides match TRBD1. The CDR3 loop spans 12 amino acids. Germline lookup yields CDR1 MDHEN and CDR2 SYDVKM. V lost 9 bases, J lost 5 bases, and 5 bases stayed unmatched. The CDR3: CASSRGLETQYF. CDR3 nucleotides: TGTGCCAGTTCCAGGGGGCTGGAGACCCAGTACTTC.

A few counts support this clone. V is TRBV9 and J is TRBJ1-4, with D possibly TRBD1 on 6 matching bases. Per germline, CDR1 SGDLS and CDR2 YYNGEE. The CDR3 has 16 amino acids. V was pared by 4 bases and J by 10 bases, with 23 bases between. DNA of the CDR3: TGTGCCAGCAGCCCAGGGACATCCCACCGAGGAGGAAAACTGTTTTTT. Translation: CASSPGTSHRGGKLFF.

The V call is TRBV10-3, the J call TRBJ2-3, with 7 bases fitting TRBD1. The CDR3 spans 15 residues. V lost 5 bases to trimming and J lost 6 bases; unmatched junction nucleotides: 11. Germline V gives CDR1 ENHRY, CDR2 SYGVKD. CDR3 DNA: TGTGCCATCAGTCCTGGGACAGTCCTAGAGGATACGCAGTATTTT. The encoded protein is CAISPGTVLEDTQYF.

J is TRBJ1-1 and V is TRBV6-4, with D tentatively TRBD1 (5 bases). The V end lost 5 bases, the J end lost 1 base, and 11 bases lay between the germline ends. The germline V gene encodes CDR1 MRHNA and CDR2 SNTAGT. There are 14 residues in the CDR3. The CDR3 sequence: CASSPDRQNTEAFF. The CDR3 region has the DNA TGTGCCAGCAGTCCAGACAGACAGAACACTGAAGCTTTCTTT.

This clone was seen a few times. V is TRBV27 and J is TRBJ1-2; D is uncertain. Per the germline V gene, CDR1 is MNHEY and CDR2 is SMNVEV (reference sequence). V lost 3 bases to trimming and J lost 4 bases, with 9 bases between them. The CDR3 covers 13 residues. The CDR3 nucleotides read TGTGCCAGCAGTTTTGCGGCCTCCTATGGCTACACCTTC. It specifies CASSFAASYGYTF.

The chain combines TRBV6-6 with TRBJ2-1, with 13 nucleotides matching TRBD2. The germline V gene encodes CDR1 MNHNY and CDR2 SVGAGI (reference sequence). After removal of 8 bases from V and 7 bases from J, the junction contained 8 bases not matched to a gene. CDR3 length: 15 residues. The CDR3 DNA reads TGTGCCAGCGGTCCGGGACTAGCGGGAATAAATGAGCAGTTCTTC. Translating it yields CASGPGLAGINEQFF.

This chain joins TRBV28 and TRBJ1-1; D gene uncertain. The CDR3 extends over 11 amino acids. Germline V gene lookup returns CDR1 MDHEN and CDR2 SYDVKM. Trimming left V 6 bases short and J 5 bases short, with 7 bases between. CDR3 sequence: CASSSITEAFF. In nucleotides, the CDR3 is TGTGCCAGCAGCTCAATTACTGAAGCTTTCTTT.

J is TRBJ2-3 and V is TRBV6-5; TRBD2 matches 7 bases. Germline CDR1 and CDR2: MNHEY and SVGAGI. There are 13 residues in the CDR3. V lost 0 bases to trimming and J lost 8 bases; unmatched junction nucleotides: 2. The CDR3 bases are TGTGCCAGCAGTTACTCGGCTAGCGGTACGCAGTATTTT. Translation gives CASSYSASGTQYF.

The chain has TRBV19 and TRBJ2-1; D uncertain. Germline CDR1 is LNHDA and CDR2 is SQIVND (reference sequence). This CDR3 comprises 11 residues. The V gene lost 6 bases and the J gene lost 8 bases, with 8 bases spanning the gap. CDR3 loop: CASRYLDEQFF. For the CDR3, the DNA is TGTGCCAGTAGATACTTGGATGAGCAGTTCTTC.

The rearrangement uses TRBV6-5 and TRBJ1-2, with no clear D. Trimming shortened V by 0 bases and J by 7 bases, and 15 bases separated the two germline ends. Germline CDR1 and CDR2: MNHEY and SVGAGI. This CDR3 is built from 15 residues. CDR3 nucleotide sequence: TGTGCCAGCAGTTACTCGCCCGGTAGCCCCCTTGGCTACACCTTC. Translated, it gives CASSYSPGSPLGYTF.

The V call is TRBV28, the J call TRBJ1-5, with D perhaps matching TRBD1 (6 bases). Germline V gene sequence: CDR1 MDHEN, CDR2 SYDVKM. The V end was cut by 7 bases, the J end by 4 bases, with 17 bases between. The CDR3 runs to 15 residues. The DNA of the CDR3 is TGTGCCAGCATCCTCGAGGGGGGACCTAATCAGCCCCAGCATTTT. This codes for CASILEGGPNQPQHF.

The chain joins TRBV28 to TRBJ2-3; 7 bases agree with TRBD2. V dropped 7 bases and J dropped 4; count of bases not matched to a gene: 8. Germline V CDR1 and CDR2: MDHEN, SYDVKM. This CDR3 spans 14 amino acids. CDR3: CASTSGGSPDTQYF. CDR3 bases: TGTGCCAGCACCTCGGGCGGGAGCCCAGATACGCAGTATTTT.

This clone was recorded a few times. The same CDR3 is also encoded by other DNA sequences in this sample. The chain combines TRBV18 with TRBJ2-5; D gene uncertain. The CDR3 spans 14 residues. V lost 0 bases and J 2 bases, leaving 7 bases between the germline ends. Germline assignment: CDR1 KGHSH and CDR2 LQKENI. CDR3 region: CASSPPAQQETQYF. The DNA for the CDR3 is TGTGCCAGCTCACCACCGGCCCAGCAAGAGACCCAGTACTTC. The entire variable domain, with the rest obtained from reference TRBV18 and TRBJ2-5, is as follows: NAGVMQNPRHLVRRRGQEARLRCSPMKGHSHVYWYRQLPEEGLKFMVYLQKENIIDESGMPKERFSAEFPKEGPSILRIQQVVRGDSAAYFCASSPPAQQETQYFGPGTRLLVL.

V and J are TRBV5-1 and TRBJ2-7; tentative D call: TRBD2 (6 bases). The CDR3 loop spans 14 amino acids. Germline V gives CDR1 SGHRS, CDR2 YFSETQ. V was pared by 1 base and J by 7 bases, with 15 bases between. The CDR3 sequence is CASSLNRRAGEQYF. Here the CDR3 DNA reads TGCGCCAGCAGCTTGAACAGGAGGGCGGGGGAGCAGTACTTC.

This clone was observed a handful of times. The rearrangement uses TRBV20-1 and TRBJ2-3; a possible D gene is TRBD1 (5 bases). The CDR3 loop spans 11 amino acids. The germline gives CDR1 DFQATT, CDR2 SNEGSKA (reference sequence). V shed 4 bases and J shed 6 bases, with 8 bases lying between them. The CDR3 reads CSATHRDTQYF. The CDR3 DNA reads as TGCAGTGCTACCCACAGGGATACGCAGTATTTT.

As concerns this clone: A much more abundant neighbour one base away suggests this may be a read error. The chain is built from TRBV7-2 and TRBJ2-1, with unresolved D. The CDR3 length is 11 residues. Per the germline V gene, CDR1 is SGHTA and CDR2 is FQGNSA. V was pared by 4 bases and J by 3 bases, with 1 base between. The CDR3 DNA follows: TGTGCCAGCAGCTACTACAATGAGCAGTTCTTC. Translating gives CASSYYNEQFF.

V is TRBV10-3 and J is TRBJ2-1, with D uncertain. There are 15 residues in the CDR3. From germline, CDR1 is ENHRY and CDR2 SYGVKD. The V end lost 3 bases, the J end lost 0 bases, and 9 bases lay between the germline ends. Here the CDR3 reads CAISDSGRSYNEQFF. CDR3 DNA: TGTGCCATCAGTGATTCAGGCCGCTCCTACAATGAGCAGTTCTTC.